This TCR beta chain comes out of a study of post-analysis software for immune sequencing data. Study information: Patients had relapsing-remitting, secondary progressive or progressive-relapsing multiple sclerosis; some lacked subtype. Study-wide results and limits: Multiple sclerosis patients had significantly lower normalized Chao1 diversity than controls. TRBV5-6, TRBV5-1 and TRBV20-1 were among four to six TRBV segments more frequent in patients than controls. Same-batch samples co-clustered strongly by F measure.

Unique molecular identifiers had been added to the TCR beta cDNA libraries. About 500,000 cDNA molecules were obtained per 1 to 10 million input T cells. TCRdb analysed the PCR reads with MiXCR anew, one entry per CDR3 protein. The sample includes about 540,000 distinct CDR3 sequences, around 36% seen only once; the top ten take approximately 5.4%. The CDR3 is 15 amino acids. The germline V gene encodes CDR1 DFQATT and CDR2 SNEGSKA (reference sequence). The ends lost 4 bases at V and 8 bases at J; junction bases unmatched: 8. Comment on this clonotype: Its antigen remains unknown.

The source is a girl aged 2-17 years with multiple sclerosis. Sequenced material: blood. The gene calls are TRBV20-1 and TRBJ2-1; TRBD2 agrees at 13 bases. This CDR3 is CSAILGTSGNYEQFF. The CDR3 DNA follows: TGCAGTGCTATCCTCGGGACTAGCGGGAACTATGAGCAGTTCTTC.